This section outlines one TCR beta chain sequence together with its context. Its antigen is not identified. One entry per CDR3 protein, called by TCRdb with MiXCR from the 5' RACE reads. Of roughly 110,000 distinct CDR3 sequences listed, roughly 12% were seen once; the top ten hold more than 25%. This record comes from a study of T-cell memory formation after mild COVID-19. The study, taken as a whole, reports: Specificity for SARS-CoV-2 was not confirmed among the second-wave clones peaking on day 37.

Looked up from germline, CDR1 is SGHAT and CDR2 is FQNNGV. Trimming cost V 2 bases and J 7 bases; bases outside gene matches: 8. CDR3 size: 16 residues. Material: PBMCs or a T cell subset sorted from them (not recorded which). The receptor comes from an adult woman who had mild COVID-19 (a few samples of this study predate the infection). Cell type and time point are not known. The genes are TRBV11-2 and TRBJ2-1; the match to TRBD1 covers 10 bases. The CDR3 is CASSLSDRGLGNEQFF. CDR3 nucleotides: TGTGCCAGCAGCTTATCCGACAGGGGGCTCGGGAATGAGCAGTTCTTC.